This T cell receptor (beta chain) stems from a study of blood T cell repertoires in COVID-19. The germline CDR1 and CDR2 sequences are SNHLY and FYNNEI. Trimming cost V 3 bases and J 2 bases, with 9 bases left between them. The CDR3 has 14 residues. Source study methods: Amplification with reference gene primers provided the estimates of nucleated cell counts. TCRdb keeps only in-frame clones here, not all; method: immunoSEQ multiplex PCR. The DNA was the basis for D and trimming; V, J and clone size are from that table. The data contain 280,000 or so clones, over 75% of them seen just once; the ten biggest clones take up approximately 12%.

The sample comprised peripheral blood. The V and J genes are TRBV2 and TRBJ2-3; D remains ambiguous. The TCR comes from a human donor in a cohort sampled during active COVID-19. CDR3 amino acids: CASSDWQDTDTQYF. DNA of the CDR3: TGTGCCAGCAGTGATTGGCAGGACACAGATACGCAGTATTTT.